The present entry profiles one T cell receptor (beta chain) with its context. Its antigen is as yet unknown. The data derive from a study of post-analysis software for immune sequencing data. On the study more broadly: The courses of disease that were included comprised relapsing-remitting, secondary progressive and progressive-relapsing multiple sclerosis. The study's findings and limits: Versus controls, multiple sclerosis patients showed significantly lower diversity (normalized Chao1). Patients carried five TRBV segments more frequently than controls did, and TRBV5-6, TRBV5-1 and TRBV20-1 were among them.

Each TCR beta cDNA library carried unique molecular identifiers. Roughly 470,000 cDNA molecules came from 1 to 10 million T cells. TCRdb passed the PCR reads through MiXCR, listing each CDR3 protein once. The table lists some 690,000 distinct CDR3 sequences, approximately 60% of them singletons. Germline V gene lookup returns CDR1 MNHEY and CDR2 SVGAGI. The trim removed 0 bases at V and 4 bases at J, leaving 12 bases unmatched. This CDR3 has 18 residues. The specimen sequenced was blood. The J gene is TRBJ1-1, the V gene TRBV6-5; 9 bases are a match to TRBD1. This TCR derives from a girl aged 2-10 years with multiple sclerosis. The CDR3 region is CASSYSLPEGQGSTEAFF. DNA for the CDR3: TGTGCCAGCAGTTACTCTCTTCCCGAAGGACAGGGGAGCACTGAAGCTTTCTTT.